This entry concerns a single T cell receptor beta chain. Its cognate antigen is unknown. CD45RO-negative, CCR7-positively selected cells formed the naive CD8 fraction, excluding terminally differentiated effector memory CD45RA+ cells. The CDR3 is 15 amino acids. Per the germline V gene, CDR1 is MNHEY and CDR2 is SVGAGI. V was pared by 6 bases and J by 8 bases, with 11 bases of the junction left unmatched. This was a deep-level run. Measured with immunoSEQ multiplex PCR; TCRdb has only the in-frame clones, and not every one. There are under 1 million clones in the sample; around 93% occur only once, and 24% lies in the top ten. This specimen comes from a study of shared clonotypes between healthy human individuals. Study-wide findings and caveats: When compared with the clonotypes that were shared by all four sorted-subset donors, the non-shared clonotypes turned out to have lower generation probabilities. A limitation of the genetic and exposure-history diversity represented arose from few donors. Rarefaction gave evidence that sorted-subset sequencing remained incomplete despite large depth.

This chain uses TRBV6-5 with TRBJ2-1; 9 nucleotides agree with TRBD1. Sequencing was done on a sample of naive CD8+ T cells sorted from blood. The TCR originated in a man aged 25 to 45 in good health. The CDR3 sequence is CASSLHRGRSDEQFF. The CDR3 DNA follows: TGTGCCAGCAGCTTACACAGGGGGCGCTCGGATGAGCAGTTCTTC.